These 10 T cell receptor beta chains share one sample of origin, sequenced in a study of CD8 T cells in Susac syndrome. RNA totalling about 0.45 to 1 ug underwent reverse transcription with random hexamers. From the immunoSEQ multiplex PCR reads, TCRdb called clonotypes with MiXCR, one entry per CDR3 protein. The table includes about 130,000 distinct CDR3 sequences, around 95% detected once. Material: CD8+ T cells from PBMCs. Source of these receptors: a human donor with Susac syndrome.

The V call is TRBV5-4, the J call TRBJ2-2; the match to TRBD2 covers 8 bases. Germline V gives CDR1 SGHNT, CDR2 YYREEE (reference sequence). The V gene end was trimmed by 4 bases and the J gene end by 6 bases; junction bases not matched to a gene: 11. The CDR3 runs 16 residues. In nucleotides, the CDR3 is TGTGCCAGCAGCGTCACTGGCGGGAGGACCCCCGGGGAGCTGTTTTTT. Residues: CASSVTGGRTPGELFF.

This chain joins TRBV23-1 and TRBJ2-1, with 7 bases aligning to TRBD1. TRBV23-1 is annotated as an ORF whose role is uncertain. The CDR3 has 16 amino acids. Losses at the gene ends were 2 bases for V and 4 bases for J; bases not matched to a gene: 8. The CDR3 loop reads CASSQRKGGLYNEQFF. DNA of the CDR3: TGCGCCAGCAGTCAACGAAAAGGGGGCTTGTACAATGAGCAGTTCTTC.

The CDR3: CASSFPTGGTDTQYF. The CDR3 region has the DNA TGTGCCAGCAGTTTCCCGACAGGTGGGACAGATACGCAGTATTTT. The rearrangement links TRBV28 to TRBJ2-3; TRBD1 is a possible D gene (6 bases). The germline V gene has CDR1 MDHEN and CDR2 SYDVKM. The CDR3 is 15 amino acids. Trimming removed 3 bases at V and 3 bases at J, with 13 bases between.

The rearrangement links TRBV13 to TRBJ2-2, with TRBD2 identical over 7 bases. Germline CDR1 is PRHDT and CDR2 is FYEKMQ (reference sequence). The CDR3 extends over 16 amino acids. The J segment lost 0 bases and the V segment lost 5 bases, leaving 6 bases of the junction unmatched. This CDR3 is CASSRRGRPNTGELFF. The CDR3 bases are TGTGCCAGCAGCCGGCGGGGGAGACCGAACACCGGGGAGCTGTTTTTT.

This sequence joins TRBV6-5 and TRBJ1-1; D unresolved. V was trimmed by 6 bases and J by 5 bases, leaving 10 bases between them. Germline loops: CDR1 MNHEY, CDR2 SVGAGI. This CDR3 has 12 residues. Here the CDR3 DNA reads TGTGCCAGCAGCCCCTCCCGTACTGAAGCTTTCTTT. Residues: CASSPSRTEAFF.

The CDR3 region has the DNA TGCAGTGCAACTCCGGGACAGGGATATCAGCCCCAGCATTTT. Its translation is CSATPGQGYQPQHF. The chain carries TRBV20-1 and TRBJ1-5, with 9 bases that match TRBD1. This CDR3 contains 14 residues. Germline loops: CDR1 DFQATT, CDR2 SNEGSKA (reference sequence). V shed 6 bases, J shed 5 bases, and the junction held 8 bases outside the gene matches.

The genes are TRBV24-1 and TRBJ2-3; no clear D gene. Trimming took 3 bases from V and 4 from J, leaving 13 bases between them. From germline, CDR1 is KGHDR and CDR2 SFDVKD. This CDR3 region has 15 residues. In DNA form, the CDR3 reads TGTGCCACCAGTGATCCCCAACGTGGGGCAGATACGCAGTATTTT. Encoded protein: CATSDPQRGADTQYF.

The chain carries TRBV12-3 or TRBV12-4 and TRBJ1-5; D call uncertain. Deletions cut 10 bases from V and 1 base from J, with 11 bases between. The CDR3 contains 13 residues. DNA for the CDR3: TGTGCCACCACGTGGTCCAGCAATCAGCCCCAGCATTTT. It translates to CATTWSSNQPQHF.

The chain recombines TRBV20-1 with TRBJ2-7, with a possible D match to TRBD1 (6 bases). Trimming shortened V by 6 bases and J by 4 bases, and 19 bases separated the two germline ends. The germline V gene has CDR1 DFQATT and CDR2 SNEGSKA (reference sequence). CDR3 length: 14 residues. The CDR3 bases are TGCAGTGCGCGAAACAGGGATTCGACGTACGAGCAGTACTTC. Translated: CSARNRDSTYEQYF.

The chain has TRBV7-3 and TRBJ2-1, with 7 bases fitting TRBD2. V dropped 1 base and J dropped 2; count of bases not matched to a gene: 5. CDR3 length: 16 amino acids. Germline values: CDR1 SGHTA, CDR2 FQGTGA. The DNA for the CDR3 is TGTGCCAGCAGCTTAAGAGGAGCGGGAACCTACAATGAGCAGTTCTTC. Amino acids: CASSLRGAGTYNEQFF.